This T cell receptor (beta chain) was identified during a study of CD8 T cells in ankylosing spondylitis. Study observations and caveats: Before this, some motif variants had been reported in reactive arthritis synovial fluid and blood.

About this clonotype itself: Its target is not known.

Making the TCR beta libraries involved quantitative 5'-RACE with molecular barcodes. One entry per CDR3 protein, called by TCRdb with MiXCR from the 5' RACE reads. The table lists 350,000 to 450,000 distinct CDR3 sequences, 20% of them singletons, with about an eighth in the top ten. This CDR3 has 15 amino acids. The V end was cut by 4 bases, the J end by 4 bases, with 16 bases between. Per the germline V gene, CDR1 is LGHDT and CDR2 is YNNKEL (reference sequence). The sequence was collected from a male donor with ankylosing spondylitis or in good health (not recorded which). Input material: blood, either unsorted or a sorted T cell fraction (not recorded which). The chain joins TRBV3-1 to TRBJ2-5; D assignment may be TRBD1 or TRBD2 (5 bases each). The CDR3 sequence: CASSLGQRRRETQYF. DNA of the CDR3: TGTGCCAGCAGCCTCGGACAACGGAGGCGAGAGACCCAGTACTTC.